This record covers a single T cell receptor (beta chain). V was pared by 0 bases and J by 3 bases, with 17 bases of the junction left unmatched. Germline loops: CDR1 LGHDT, CDR2 YNNKEL (reference sequence). The CDR3 has 21 amino acids. The data were obtained in a study of blood T cell repertoires in COVID-19. Across the study: T cells, B-cell-depleted T cells, or PBMCs provided the cDNA or gDNA that served as material.

Under the authors' procedure: The assay estimated nucleated cells by amplifying reference gene primers. Using immunoSEQ multiplex PCR, the repertoire was profiled, and TCRdb retains in-frame clones only, with some absent. V, J and clone size are those of that table, while D and trimming were read from the DNA. The top ten hold over 9% of the sample, which has roughly 310,000 clones, about 88% seen once. The study recruited people aged about 18 to 95 years across approximately 24 US areas. Allocation to cohorts depended on clinical history reported by the participants. The specimen was PBMCs or T cells enriched from blood (not recorded which). This receptor was taken from a woman between 40 and 55 years old who had recovered from COVID-19. The chain carries TRBV3-1 (or the pseudogene TRBV3-2) and TRBJ2-3; 11 nucleotides line up with TRBD2. The CDR3 spells CASSQDRNSGRARVVTDTQYF. CDR3 DNA: TGTGCCAGCAGCCAAGATAGGAATAGCGGGAGGGCCCGCGTAGTAACAGATACGCAGTATTTT.